Below are 14 T cell receptor beta chains sequenced from a single sample in a study of cytomegalovirus exposure and HLA in healthy donors. Measured with immunoSEQ multiplex PCR; TCRdb has only the in-frame clones, and not every one. The sample includes tens of thousands of clones, about 90% of them seen just once. The sample was PBMCs. Every receptor here comes from a man between 18 and 29 years old in good health and CMV-seronegative.

The chain carries TRBV18 and TRBJ2-1, with D possibly being TRBD2 (5 bases). The germline V gene has CDR1 KGHSH and CDR2 LQKENI. This CDR3 has 15 residues. V was trimmed by 6 bases and J by 8 bases, leaving 20 bases between them. The CDR3 bases are TGTGCCAGCTCCCCGAGGGCAAATACGGGTGATGAGCAGTTCTTC. This gives the protein CASSPRANTGDEQFF.

The chain recombines TRBV18 with TRBJ2-5; D remains ambiguous. CDR1 KGHSH and CDR2 LQKENI come from the germline V gene. V was trimmed by 2 bases and J by 9 bases, leaving 13 bases between them. The CDR3 covers 13 residues. CDR3 nucleotide sequence: TGTGCCAGCTCACCAGTTCTTGAGTTGGCCCAGTACTTC. Its protein product is CASSPVLELAQYF.

The chain carries TRBV28 and TRBJ2-5; TRBD1 matches 9 bases. This CDR3 contains 14 residues. V lost 5 bases, J lost 5 bases, and 6 bases stayed unmatched. Germline V lookup: CDR1 MDHEN, CDR2 SYDVKM. The CDR3 nucleotides are TGTGCCAGCAGTCAACAGGGGGCGAAGGAGACCCAGTACTTC. It encodes CASSQQGAKETQYF.

The chain employs TRBV20-1 and TRBJ2-1; TRBD2 matches 8 bases. CDR1 DFQATT and CDR2 SNEGSKA come from the germline V gene (reference sequence). This CDR3 contains 11 residues. DNA of the CDR3: TGCAGGGCGGGGGGAGGCAATGAGCAGTTCTTC. Amino acids: CRAGGGNEQFF.

This clone was recorded only once. V gene TRBV5-8 combines with J gene TRBJ1-5; D is unresolved. Trimming took 2 bases from V and 4 from J, leaving 10 bases between them. Germline V gene data show CDR1 as SGHTS and CDR2 as YDEGEE. The CDR3 length is 14 residues. The CDR3 DNA follows: TGTGCCAGCAGCTTAATAGATCCTAATCAGCCCCAGCATTTT. The encoded protein is CASSLIDPNQPQHF. The full variable domain, its missing parts supplied by reference TRBV5-8 and TRBJ1-5, is EAGVTQSPTHLIKTRGQQATLRCSPISGHTSVYWYQQALGLGLQFLLWYDEGEERNRGNFPPRFSGRQFPNYSSELNVNALELEDSALYLCASSLIDPNQPQHFGDGTRLSIL.

The rearrangement joins TRBV28 to TRBJ2-6; D possibly corresponds to TRBD1 (6 bases). Germline values: CDR1 MDHEN, CDR2 SYDVKM. This CDR3 is 16 amino acids long. V was cut by 2 bases and J by 0 bases, with 8 bases left in between. The CDR3 region has the DNA TGTGCCAGCAGTTTAGGGGACAACTCTGGGGCCAACGTCCTGACTTTC. Translation gives CASSLGDNSGANVLTF.

This rearrangement joins TRBV18 to TRBJ2-3; 9 nucleotides agree with TRBD1. The ends lost 3 bases at V and 4 bases at J; junction bases unmatched: 5. Germline-derived CDR1 and CDR2 are KGHSH and LQKENI. CDR3 size: 15 residues. The CDR3 sequence: CASSPGQGISDTQYF. CDR3 nucleotide sequence: TGTGCCAGCTCACCGGGACAGGGAATTTCAGATACGCAGTATTTT.

This clone is labeled as medium-sized. V is TRBV6-1 and J is TRBJ2-1; the match to TRBD2 covers 14 bases. V gave up 5 bases and J gave up 9 bases; unmatched junction bases: 6. The length of the CDR3 is 15 residues. Germline V CDR1 and CDR2: MNHNS, SASEGT. CDR3 region: CASSLGTSGSAEQFF. As DNA, the CDR3 is TGTGCCAGCAGTCTCGGGACTAGCGGGAGTGCTGAGCAGTTCTTC.

The rearrangement links TRBV9 to TRBJ2-3; 11 nucleotides match TRBD2. The ends lost 0 bases at V and 2 bases at J; junction bases unmatched: 2. The CDR3 has 16 amino acids. Germline V gene sequence: CDR1 SGDLS, CDR2 YYNGEE. The CDR3 loop reads CASSVGLAGTTDTQYF. CDR3 DNA: TGTGCCAGCAGCGTAGGACTAGCGGGGACCACAGATACGCAGTATTTT.

The rearrangement joins TRBV1 to TRBJ2-1; the table's D call TRBD2 went unverified against the DNA. TRBV1 is classified as a pseudogene. The CDR3 has 16 amino acids. The CDR3 DNA follows: TGCACCAGCAGCCAAGATCGGCGGGAGTCCCGGCGGCAGCAGTTCTTC. Translation gives CTSSQDRRESRRQQFF.

The chain carries TRBV11-1 and TRBJ1-1, with D possibly being TRBD1 (6 bases). The CDR3 is 14 amino acids. The V gene lost 1 base and the J gene lost 7 bases, with 13 bases spanning the gap. Germline lookup yields CDR1 SGHAT and CDR2 FQDESV (reference sequence). The CDR3 spells CASSLVVGQSEAFF. In nucleotides, the CDR3 is TGTGCCAGCAGCTTAGTTGTAGGACAGAGTGAAGCTTTCTTT.

J is TRBJ1-1 and V is TRBV2; TRBD1 agrees at 10 bases. Germline CDR1 SNHLY, CDR2 FYNNEI. The CDR3 runs 14 residues. Germline trimming cut 8 bases from V and 3 bases from J; bases unmatched to any gene: 6. CDR3 protein: CASVPGQGHTEAFF. For the CDR3, the DNA is TGTGCCAGCGTGCCGGGACAGGGGCACACTGAAGCTTTCTTT. The full variable domain, in which reference TRBV2 and TRBJ1-1 provide the parts outside the CDR3, is EPEVTQTPSHQVTQMGQEVILRCVPISNHLYFYWYRQILGQKVEFLVSFYNNEISEKSEIFDDQFSVERPDGSNFTLKIRSTKLEDSAMYFCASVPGQGHTEAFFGQGTRLTVV.

The chain uses TRBV28 and TRBJ2-1, with TRBD2 matching 10 bases. The germline gives CDR1 MDHEN, CDR2 SYDVKM. The CDR3 consists of 17 residues. With V trimmed by 2 bases and J by 6 bases, 10 bases remained unmatched. The CDR3 is CASSLVPSLAGVNEQFF. The DNA for the CDR3 is TGTGCCAGCAGTTTAGTGCCTAGTCTAGCGGGAGTCAATGAGCAGTTCTTC.

V gene TRBV18 combines with J gene TRBJ2-2, with D perhaps matching TRBD2 (6 bases). Between the trimmed V and J ends, which lost 8 bases and 0 bases, there was a span of 16 bases. This CDR3 spans 16 amino acids. Germline V CDR1 and CDR2: KGHSH, LQKENI. In DNA, the CDR3 is TGTGCCAGCCAACCCGGGGCGGGGTCGAACACCGGGGAGCTGTTTTTT. It is translated as CASQPGAGSNTGELFF.